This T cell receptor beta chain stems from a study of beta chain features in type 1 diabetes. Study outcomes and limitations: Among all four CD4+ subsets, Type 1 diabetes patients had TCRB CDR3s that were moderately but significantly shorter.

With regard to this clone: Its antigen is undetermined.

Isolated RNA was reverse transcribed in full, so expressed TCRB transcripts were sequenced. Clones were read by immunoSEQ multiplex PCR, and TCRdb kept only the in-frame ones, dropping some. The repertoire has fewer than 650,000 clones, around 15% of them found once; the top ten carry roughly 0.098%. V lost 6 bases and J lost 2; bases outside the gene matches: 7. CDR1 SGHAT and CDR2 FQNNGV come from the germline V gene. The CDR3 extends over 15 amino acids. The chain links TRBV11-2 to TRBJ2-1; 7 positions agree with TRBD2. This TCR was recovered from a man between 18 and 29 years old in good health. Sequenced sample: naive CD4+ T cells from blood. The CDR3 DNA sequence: TGTGCCAGCAGAACCTGGGGAGGGGCCTACAATGAGCAGTTCTTC. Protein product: CASRTWGGAYNEQFF.